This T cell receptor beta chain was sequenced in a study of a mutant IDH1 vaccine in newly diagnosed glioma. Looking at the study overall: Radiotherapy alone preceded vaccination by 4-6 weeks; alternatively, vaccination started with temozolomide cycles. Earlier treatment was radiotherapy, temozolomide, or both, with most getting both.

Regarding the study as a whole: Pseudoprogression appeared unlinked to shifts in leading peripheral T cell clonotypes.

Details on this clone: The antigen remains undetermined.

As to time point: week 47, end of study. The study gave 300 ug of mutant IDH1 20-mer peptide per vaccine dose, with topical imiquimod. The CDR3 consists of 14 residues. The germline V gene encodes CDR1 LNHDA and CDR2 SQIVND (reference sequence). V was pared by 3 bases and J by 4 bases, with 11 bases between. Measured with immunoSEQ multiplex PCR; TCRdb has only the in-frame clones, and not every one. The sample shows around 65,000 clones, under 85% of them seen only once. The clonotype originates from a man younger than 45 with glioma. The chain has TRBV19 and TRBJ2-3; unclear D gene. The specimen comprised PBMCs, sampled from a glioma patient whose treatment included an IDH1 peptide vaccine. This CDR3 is CASSIIARADTQYF. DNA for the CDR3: TGTGCCAGTAGTATTATAGCACGAGCAGATACGCAGTATTTT.